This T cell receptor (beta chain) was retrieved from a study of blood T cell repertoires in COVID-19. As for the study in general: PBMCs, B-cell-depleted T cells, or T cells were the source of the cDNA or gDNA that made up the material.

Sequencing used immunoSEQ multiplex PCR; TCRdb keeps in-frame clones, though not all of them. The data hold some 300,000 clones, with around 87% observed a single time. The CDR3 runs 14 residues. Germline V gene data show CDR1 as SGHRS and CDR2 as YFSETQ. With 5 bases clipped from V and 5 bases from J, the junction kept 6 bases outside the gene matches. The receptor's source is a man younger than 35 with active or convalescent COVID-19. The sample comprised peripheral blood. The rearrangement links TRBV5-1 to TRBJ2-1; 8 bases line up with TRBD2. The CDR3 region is CASSTSGNNNEQFF. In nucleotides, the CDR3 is TGCGCCAGCAGTACTAGCGGCAATAACAATGAGCAGTTCTTC.